This paragraph covers one T cell receptor beta chain sequence. The antigen is undetermined. TCRdb keeps only in-frame clones here, not all; method: immunoSEQ multiplex PCR. The sample lists some 1 million clones; under 80% were seen once. V dropped 8 bases and J dropped 4 bases, with 12 bases sitting between them. CDR1 ENHRY and CDR2 SYGVKD come from the germline V gene. This CDR3 region has 13 residues. This record belongs to a study of shared clonotypes between healthy human individuals. Study-wide findings and caveats: Lower generation probabilities were found for non-shared clonotypes than for those shared by all four donors.

The TCR originated in a man younger than 35 in good health. V and J are TRBV10-3 and TRBJ1-5, with a weak D call TRBD1 (5 bases). Sample: memory CD4+ T cells sorted from blood. Described subset: CD45RA-negative fraction. The CDR3: CAIQGQGNQPQHF. DNA of the CDR3: TGTGCCATCCAAGGACAAGGGAATCAGCCCCAGCATTTT.